The 10 T cell receptor beta chains in this list originate from one sample, sequenced in a study of OX40 agonist ivuxolimab in advanced cancers. Libraries were prepared by immunoSEQ multiplex PCR; TCRdb keeps only in-frame clonotypes and omits some of them. The table has approximately 77,000 clones, approximately 85% seen once. The sequencing used CD4+ or CD8+ T cells sorted from blood, collected in a trial of the OX40 agonist ivuxolimab. Receptors were obtained from an adult with an advanced solid tumor such as melanoma, head and neck, liver or kidney cancer.

The chain employs TRBV28 and TRBJ2-7; D call uncertain. V was pared by 4 bases and J by 3 bases, with 13 bases between. The CDR3 totals 14 residues. Germline values: CDR1 MDHEN, CDR2 SYDVKM. CDR3 protein: CASSSGPPSYEQYF. Written as DNA, the CDR3 is TGTGCCAGCAGTTCCGGGCCTCCTAGCTACGAGCAGTACTTC.

The rearrangement uses TRBV6-1 and TRBJ2-7; TRBD1 agrees at 7 bases. The J segment lost 0 bases and the V segment lost 7 bases, leaving 9 bases of the junction unmatched. There are 15 residues in the CDR3. Germline V gives CDR1 MNHNS, CDR2 SASEGT. The DNA for the CDR3 is TGTGCCAGCATCTTGGTGACAGGGAGCTCCTACGAGCAGTACTTC. Encoded protein: CASILVTGSSYEQYF.

The V and J genes are TRBV7-3 and TRBJ2-1; D is unclear. V dropped 2 bases and J dropped 2 bases, with 7 bases sitting between them. This CDR3 comprises 14 residues. Germline CDR1 and CDR2: SGHTA and FQGTGA. The chain's CDR3 is CASSLPGTYNEQFF. The CDR3 nucleotides are TGTGCCAGCAGCTTACCTGGAACCTACAATGAGCAGTTCTTC.

The V call is TRBV7-2, the J call TRBJ1-5, with 10 bases fitting TRBD1. Per germline, CDR1 SGHTA and CDR2 FQGNSA. The CDR3 covers 15 residues. The ends lost 5 bases at V and 6 bases at J; junction bases unmatched: 7. The CDR3 region has the DNA TGTGCCAGCAGCCTGTGGACAGGGGGAGTTCAGCCCCAGCATTTT. Protein product: CASSLWTGGVQPQHF. Supplemented by reference TRBV7-2 and TRBJ1-5, the full variable domain reads GAGVSQSPSNKVTEKGKDVELRCDPISGHTALYWYRQSLGQGLEFLIYFQGNSAPDKSGLPSDRFSAERTGGSVSTLTIQRTQQEDSAVYLCASSLWTGGVQPQHFGDGTRLSIL.

The chain carries TRBV7-2 and TRBJ1-2; D gene uncertain. Germline V CDR1 and CDR2: SGHTA, FQGNSA. V was pared by 1 base and J by 5 bases, with 8 bases between. The CDR3 totals 13 residues. CDR3 amino acids: CASSLEVEYGYTF. The CDR3 nucleotides are TGTGCCAGCAGCTTAGAAGTAGAATATGGCTACACCTTC. Looking up the rest from reference TRBV7-2 and TRBJ1-2 gives the full variable domain: GAGVSQSPSNKVTEKGKDVELRCDPISGHTALYWYRQSLGQGLEFLIYFQGNSAPDKSGLPSDRFSAERTGGSVSTLTIQRTQQEDSAVYLCASSLEVEYGYTFGSGTRLTVV.

The chain recombines TRBV7-2 with TRBJ1-5; no clear D. V lost 3 bases, J lost 6 bases, and 9 bases lay in between. The CDR3 contains 13 residues. Germline loops: CDR1 SGHTA, CDR2 FQGNSA. CDR3 sequence reads: CASSFMGIQPQHF. DNA of the CDR3: TGTGCCAGCAGCTTTATGGGGATTCAGCCCCAGCATTTT.

The CDR3 loop is CASSWTGDQPQHF. The CDR3 DNA follows: TGTGCCAGCAGTTGGACAGGGGATCAGCCCCAGCATTTT. V is TRBV6-1 and J is TRBJ1-5; 9 positions match TRBD1. Unmatched junction bases numbered 1, after V lost 5 bases and J lost 5 bases. This CDR3 spans 13 amino acids. The germline V gene encodes CDR1 MNHNS and CDR2 SASEGT.

The rearrangement joins TRBV19 to TRBJ1-5, with a possible D match to TRBD1 (6 bases). The CDR3 covers 17 residues. Trimming removed 0 bases at V and 3 bases at J, with 15 bases between. The V gene's germline CDR1 is LNHDA and CDR2 SQIVND (reference sequence). The CDR3 spells CASSIDRQGNFNQPQHF. As DNA, the CDR3 is TGTGCCAGTAGTATAGACCGGCAGGGGAATTTCAATCAGCCCCAGCATTTT.

This chain connects TRBV19 to TRBJ1-1, with D possibly TRBD1 on 6 matching bases. The V and J ends lost 3 bases and 0 bases respectively, with 11 bases between them. The CDR3 is 15 amino acids. Germline V gives CDR1 LNHDA, CDR2 SQIVND (reference sequence). The CDR3 region has the DNA TGTGCCAGTAGTATCAGGGGATGGGTGAACACTGAAGCTTTCTTT. Translated: CASSIRGWVNTEAFF.

The chain combines TRBV9 with TRBJ1-3; D is possibly TRBD1 (5 bases). CDR3 length: 15 residues. Germline CDR1 is SGDLS and CDR2 is YYNGEE. The V and J ends lost 3 bases and 0 bases respectively, with 10 bases between them. As DNA, the CDR3 is TGTGCCAGCAGCGGAGACAGAAACTCTGGAAACACCATATATTTT. This sequence encodes CASSGDRNSGNTIYF. Looking up the rest from reference TRBV9 and TRBJ1-3 gives the full variable domain: DSGVTQTPKHLITATGQRVTLRCSPRSGDLSVYWYQQSLDQGLQFLIQYYNGEERAKGNILERFSAQQFPDLHSELNLSSLELGDSALYFCASSGDRNSGNTIYFGEGSWLTVV.